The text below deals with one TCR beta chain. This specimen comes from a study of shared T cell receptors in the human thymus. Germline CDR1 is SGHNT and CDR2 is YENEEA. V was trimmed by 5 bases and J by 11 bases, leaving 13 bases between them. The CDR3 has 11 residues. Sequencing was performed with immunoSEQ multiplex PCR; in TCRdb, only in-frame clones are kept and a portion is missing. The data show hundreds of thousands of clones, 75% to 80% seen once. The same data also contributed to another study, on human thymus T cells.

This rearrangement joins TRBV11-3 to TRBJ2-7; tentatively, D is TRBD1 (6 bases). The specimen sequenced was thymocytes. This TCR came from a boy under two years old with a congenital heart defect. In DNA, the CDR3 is TGTGCCAGCAGCCACTTGGGGGACAAGTACTTC. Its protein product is CASSHLGDKYF. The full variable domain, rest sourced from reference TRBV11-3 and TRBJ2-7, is EAGVVQSPRYKIIEKKQPVAFWCNPISGHNTLYWYLQNLGQGPELLIRYENEEAVDDSQLPKDRFSAERLKGVDSTLKIQPAELGDSAVYLCASSHLGDKYFGPGTRLTVT.